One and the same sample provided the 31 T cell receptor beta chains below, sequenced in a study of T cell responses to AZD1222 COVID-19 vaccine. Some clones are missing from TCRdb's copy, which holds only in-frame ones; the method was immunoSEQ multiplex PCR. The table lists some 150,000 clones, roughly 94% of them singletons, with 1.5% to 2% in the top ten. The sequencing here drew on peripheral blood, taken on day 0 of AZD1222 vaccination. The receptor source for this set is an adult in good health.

In nucleotides, the CDR3 is TGTGCCACCAGCAGAGGAGGGTTTGAGGGCTACACCTTC. Amino acids: CATSRGGFEGYTF. The chain is built from TRBV15 and TRBJ1-2; D is ambiguous. V was clipped by 1 base and J by 8 bases, with 11 bases between them. This CDR3 contains 13 residues. CDR1 is LNHNV, CDR2 YYDKDF, per germline (reference sequence).

The CDR3 sequence is CASSVSGGAEDTQYF. CDR3 coding DNA: TGTGCCAGCAGTGTCAGCGGGGGGGCCGAAGATACGCAGTATTTT. The gene calls are TRBV2 and TRBJ2-3, with 10 bases aligning to TRBD2. The ends lost 4 bases at V and 5 bases at J; junction bases unmatched: 6. Germline CDR1 SNHLY, CDR2 FYNNEI. The CDR3 has 15 residues.

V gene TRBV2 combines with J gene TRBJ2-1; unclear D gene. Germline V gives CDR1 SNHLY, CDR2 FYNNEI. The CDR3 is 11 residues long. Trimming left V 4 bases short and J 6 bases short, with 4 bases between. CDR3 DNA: TGTGCCAGCAGTGGGGGCAATGAGCAGTTCTTC. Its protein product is CASSGGNEQFF.

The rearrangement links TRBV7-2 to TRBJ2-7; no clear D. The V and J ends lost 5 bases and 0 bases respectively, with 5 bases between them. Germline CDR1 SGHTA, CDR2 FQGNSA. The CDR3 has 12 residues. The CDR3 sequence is CASSTNSYEQYF. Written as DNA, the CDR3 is TGTGCCAGCAGCACTAACTCCTACGAGCAGTACTTC. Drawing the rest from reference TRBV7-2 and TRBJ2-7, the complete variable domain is GAGVSQSPSNKVTEKGKDVELRCDPISGHTALYWYRQSLGQGLEFLIYFQGNSAPDKSGLPSDRFSAERTGGSVSTLTIQRTQQEDSAVYLCASSTNSYEQYFGPGTRLTVT.

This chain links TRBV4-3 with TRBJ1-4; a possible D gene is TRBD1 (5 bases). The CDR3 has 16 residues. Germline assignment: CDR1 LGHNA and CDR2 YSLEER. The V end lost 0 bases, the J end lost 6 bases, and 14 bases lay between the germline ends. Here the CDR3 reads CASSQDPGGVDEKLFF. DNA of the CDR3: TGCGCCAGCAGCCAAGATCCCGGAGGGGTGGATGAAAAACTGTTTTTT.

CDR3 protein: CASSQGFLTSGRTDTQYF. In DNA form, the CDR3 reads TGCGCCAGCAGCCAAGGCTTTCTGACTAGCGGGCGGACAGATACGCAGTATTTT. This chain uses TRBV4-3 with TRBJ2-3; 10 bases line up with TRBD2. The CDR3 has 18 amino acids. CDR1 and CDR2 from the germline V gene are LGHNA and YSLEER. J gave up 3 bases and V 1 base, and 10 bases lay outside the gene matches.

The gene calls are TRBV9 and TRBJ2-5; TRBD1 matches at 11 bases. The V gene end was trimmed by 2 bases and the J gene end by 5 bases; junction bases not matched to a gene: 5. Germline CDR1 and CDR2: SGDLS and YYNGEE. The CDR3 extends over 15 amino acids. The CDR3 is CASSVDRGRGETQYF. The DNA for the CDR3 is TGTGCCAGCAGCGTGGACAGGGGGCGAGGTGAGACCCAGTACTTC.

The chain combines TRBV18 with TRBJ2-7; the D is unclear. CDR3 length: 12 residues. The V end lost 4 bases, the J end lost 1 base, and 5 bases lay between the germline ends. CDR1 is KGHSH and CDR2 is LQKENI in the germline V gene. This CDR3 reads CASSHTSYEQYF. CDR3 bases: TGTGCCAGCTCACATACTTCCTACGAGCAGTACTTC.

CDR3 coding DNA: TGCGCCAGCAGGTCGGGGGGAAACACTGAAGCTTTCTTT. Encoded protein: CASRSGGNTEAFF. V usage is TRBV5-1 and J usage is TRBJ1-1, with D perhaps TRBD1 (5 bases). The V and J ends lost 5 bases and 2 bases respectively, with 10 bases between them. Germline V gene data show CDR1 as SGHRS and CDR2 as YFSETQ. The CDR3 extends over 13 amino acids.

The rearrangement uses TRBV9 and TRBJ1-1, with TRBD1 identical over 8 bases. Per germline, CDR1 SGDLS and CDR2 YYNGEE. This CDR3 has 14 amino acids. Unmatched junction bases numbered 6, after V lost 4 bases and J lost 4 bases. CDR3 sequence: CASSSGQGGTEAFF. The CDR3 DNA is TGTGCCAGCAGCTCAGGACAGGGAGGCACTGAAGCTTTCTTT.

The CDR3 nucleotides are TGTGCCATTGGGGTTTGGGATGGCCCTTCGGATGGCTACACCTTC. Translated, it gives CAIGVWDGPSDGYTF. The chain is built from TRBV6-5 and TRBJ1-2, with D unclear. The CDR3 has 15 amino acids. The ends were cut back, 10 bases at V and 6 bases at J, with 24 bases in the middle. CDR1 MNHEY and CDR2 SVGAGI come from the germline V gene.

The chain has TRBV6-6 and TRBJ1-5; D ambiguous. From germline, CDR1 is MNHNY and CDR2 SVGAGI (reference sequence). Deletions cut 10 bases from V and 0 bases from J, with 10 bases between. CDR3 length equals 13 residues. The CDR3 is CAISGASNQPQHF. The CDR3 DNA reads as TGTGCCATCTCGGGTGCTAGCAATCAGCCCCAGCATTTT.

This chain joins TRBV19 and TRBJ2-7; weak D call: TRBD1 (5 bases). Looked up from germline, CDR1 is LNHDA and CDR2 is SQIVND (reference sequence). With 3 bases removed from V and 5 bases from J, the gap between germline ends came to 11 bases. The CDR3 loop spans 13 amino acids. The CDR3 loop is CASSINFRDEQYF. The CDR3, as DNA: TGTGCCAGTAGTATTAACTTCAGGGACGAGCAGTACTTC.

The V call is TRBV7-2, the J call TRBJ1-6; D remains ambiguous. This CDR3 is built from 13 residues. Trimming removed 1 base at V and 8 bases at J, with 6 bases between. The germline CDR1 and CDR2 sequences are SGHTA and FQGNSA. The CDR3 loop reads CASSLEVDSPLHF. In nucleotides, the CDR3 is TGTGCCAGCAGCTTAGAGGTGGATTCACCCCTCCACTTT.

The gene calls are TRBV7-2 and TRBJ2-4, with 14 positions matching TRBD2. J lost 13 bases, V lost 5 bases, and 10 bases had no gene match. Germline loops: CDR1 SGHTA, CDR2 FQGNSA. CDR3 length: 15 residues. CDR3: CASSIATSGGAGQYF. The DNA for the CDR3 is TGTGCCAGCAGCATCGCGACTAGCGGGGGGGCCGGACAGTACTTC.

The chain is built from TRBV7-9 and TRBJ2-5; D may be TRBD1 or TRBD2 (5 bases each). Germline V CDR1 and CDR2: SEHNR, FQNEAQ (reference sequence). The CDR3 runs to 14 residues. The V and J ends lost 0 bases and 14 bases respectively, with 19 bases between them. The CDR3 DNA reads TGTGCCAGCAGCTTAGCGGGGACGGACTGGGGCGTATACTTC. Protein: CASSLAGTDWGVYF.

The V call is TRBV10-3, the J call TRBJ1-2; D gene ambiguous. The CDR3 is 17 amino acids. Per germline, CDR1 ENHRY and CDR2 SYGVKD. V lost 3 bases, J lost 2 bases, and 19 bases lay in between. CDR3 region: CAISDQGLTRPNYGYTF. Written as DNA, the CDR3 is TGTGCCATCAGTGACCAAGGACTCACTCGGCCCAACTATGGCTACACCTTC.

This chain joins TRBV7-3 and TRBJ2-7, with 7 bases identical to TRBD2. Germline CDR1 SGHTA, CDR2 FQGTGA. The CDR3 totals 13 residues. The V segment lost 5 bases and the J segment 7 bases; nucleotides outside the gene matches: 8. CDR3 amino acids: CASSLGGMREQYF. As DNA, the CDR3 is TGTGCCAGCAGCCTGGGAGGGATGAGGGAGCAGTACTTC. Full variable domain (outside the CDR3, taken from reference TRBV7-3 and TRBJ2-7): GAGVSQTPSNKVTEKGKYVELRCDPISGHTALYWYRQSLGQGPEFLIYFQGTGAADDSGLPNDRFFAVRPEGSVSTLKIQRTERGDSAVYLCASSLGGMREQYFGPGTRLTVT.

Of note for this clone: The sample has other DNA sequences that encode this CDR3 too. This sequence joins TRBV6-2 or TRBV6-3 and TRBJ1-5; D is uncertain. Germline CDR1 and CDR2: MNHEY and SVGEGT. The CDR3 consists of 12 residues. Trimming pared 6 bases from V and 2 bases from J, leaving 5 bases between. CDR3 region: CASSLRNQPQHF. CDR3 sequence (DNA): TGTGCCAGCAGCCTACGCAATCAGCCCCAGCATTTT.

The CDR3 loop reads CASSSPGQGHYGYTF. The DNA of the CDR3 is TGTGCCAGCAGTTCCCCGGGACAGGGACACTATGGCTACACCTTC. The V and J genes are TRBV6-2 or TRBV6-3 and TRBJ1-2; 9 nucleotides align to TRBD1. Germline CDR1 is MNHEY and CDR2 is SVGEGT. The CDR3 spans 15 residues. V was pared by 4 bases and J by 3 bases, with 6 bases of the junction left unmatched.

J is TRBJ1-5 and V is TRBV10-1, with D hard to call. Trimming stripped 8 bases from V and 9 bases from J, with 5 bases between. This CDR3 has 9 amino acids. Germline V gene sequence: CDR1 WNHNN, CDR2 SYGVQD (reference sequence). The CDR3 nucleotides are TGCGCCAGCGCAATGCCCCAGCATTTT. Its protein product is CASAMPQHF.

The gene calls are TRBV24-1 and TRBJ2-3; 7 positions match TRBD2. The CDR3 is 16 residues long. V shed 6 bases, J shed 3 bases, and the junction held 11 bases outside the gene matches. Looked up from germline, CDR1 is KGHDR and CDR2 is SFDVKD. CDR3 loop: CATSWGSGVRTDTQYF. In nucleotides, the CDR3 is TGTGCCACCAGTTGGGGAAGCGGGGTCAGGACAGATACGCAGTATTTT.

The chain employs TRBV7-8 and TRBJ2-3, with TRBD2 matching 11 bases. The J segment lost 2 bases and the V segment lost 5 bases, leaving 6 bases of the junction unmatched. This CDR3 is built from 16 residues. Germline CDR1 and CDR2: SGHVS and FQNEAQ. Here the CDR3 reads CASSLLAGVVTDTQYF. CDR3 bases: TGTGCCAGCAGCCTACTAGCGGGGGTAGTCACAGATACGCAGTATTTT.

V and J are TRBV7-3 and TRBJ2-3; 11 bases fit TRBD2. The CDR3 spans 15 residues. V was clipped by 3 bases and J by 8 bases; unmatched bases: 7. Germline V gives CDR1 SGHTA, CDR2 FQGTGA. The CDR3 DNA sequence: TGTGCCAGCAGCTTCTCCGGGACTAGCGGCGCTACGCAGTATTTT. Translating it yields CASSFSGTSGATQYF.

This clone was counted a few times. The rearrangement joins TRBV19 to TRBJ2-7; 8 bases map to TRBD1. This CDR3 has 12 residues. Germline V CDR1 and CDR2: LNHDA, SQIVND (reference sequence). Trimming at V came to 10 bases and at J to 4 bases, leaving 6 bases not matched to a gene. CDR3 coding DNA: TGTGCCACCTCACGGACAGGGTACGAGCAGTACTTC. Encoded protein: CATSRTGYEQYF.

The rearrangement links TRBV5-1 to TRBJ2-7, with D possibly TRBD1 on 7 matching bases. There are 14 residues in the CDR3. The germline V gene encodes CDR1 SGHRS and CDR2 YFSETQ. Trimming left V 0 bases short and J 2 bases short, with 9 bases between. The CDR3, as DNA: TGCGCCAGCAGCTTGGTCAGGGGGGCCTACGAGCAGTACTTC. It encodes CASSLVRGAYEQYF.

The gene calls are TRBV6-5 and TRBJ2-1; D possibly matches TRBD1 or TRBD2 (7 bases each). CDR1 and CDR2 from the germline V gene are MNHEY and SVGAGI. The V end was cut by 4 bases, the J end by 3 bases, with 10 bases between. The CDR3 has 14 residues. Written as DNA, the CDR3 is TGTGCCAGCAGTTCCAGGGGGGGCTACAATGAGCAGTTCTTC. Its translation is CASSSRGGYNEQFF.

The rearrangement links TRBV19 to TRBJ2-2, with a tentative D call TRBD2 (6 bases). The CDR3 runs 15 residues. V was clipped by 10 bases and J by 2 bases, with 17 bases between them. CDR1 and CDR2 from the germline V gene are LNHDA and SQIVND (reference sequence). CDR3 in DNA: TGTGCCACCACGCCCCGGGGGTTTAACACCGGGGAGCTGTTTTTT. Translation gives CATTPRGFNTGELFF.

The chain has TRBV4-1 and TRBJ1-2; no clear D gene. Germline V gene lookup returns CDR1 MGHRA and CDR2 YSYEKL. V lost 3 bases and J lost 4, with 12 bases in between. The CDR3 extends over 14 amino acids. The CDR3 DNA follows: TGCGCCAGCAGCCAGTCTGCGCGGATCTATGGCTACACCTTC. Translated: CASSQSARIYGYTF.

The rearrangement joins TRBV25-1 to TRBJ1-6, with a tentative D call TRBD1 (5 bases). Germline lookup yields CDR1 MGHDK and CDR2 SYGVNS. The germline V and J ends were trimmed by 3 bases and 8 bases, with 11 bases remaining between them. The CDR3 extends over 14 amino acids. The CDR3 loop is CASSDTGADSPLHF. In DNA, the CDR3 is TGTGCCAGCAGTGATACTGGGGCGGATTCACCCCTCCACTTT.

CDR3 nucleotides: TGTGCCAGCAGAGAGATGTTTAGCGGGGGGGCCGCGGATACGCAGTATTTT. Translation: CASREMFSGGAADTQYF. The J gene is TRBJ2-3, the V gene TRBV27; 11 positions agree with TRBD2. V was clipped by 6 bases and J by 6 bases; unmatched bases: 14. This CDR3 spans 17 amino acids. CDR1 is MNHEY, CDR2 SMNVEV, per germline (reference sequence).